The 31 T cell receptor beta chains listed next were all sequenced from one sample in a study of regulatory T cells. Findings of the study overall: In CD3G-deficient patients, conventional CD4+ T cells were enriched for hydrophobic CDR3 residues at positions 6 and 7.

Primers: 52 TRBV forward and 13 TRBJ reverse. Here immunoSEQ multiplex PCR was the method, and the copy in TCRdb shows in-frame clones only, minus some. The sample lists almost 30,000 clones; 92% were seen once. Their cognate antigens are unknown. The specimen sequenced was conventional CD4+ T cells sorted from blood. The receptors stem from a person aged 18-35 years with CD3G deficiency.

The table lists this clone with a few counts. The genes are TRBV7-9 and TRBJ2-3; 7 nucleotides match TRBD2. Germline values: CDR1 SEHNR, CDR2 FQNEAQ (reference sequence). The V gene end was trimmed by 5 bases and the J gene end by 10 bases; junction bases not matched to a gene: 9. The CDR3 consists of 13 residues. The CDR3 region has the DNA TGTGCCAGCAGCCCTCTTACTAGCGTCCCGCAGTATTTT. The encoded protein is CASSPLTSVPQYF.

The gene calls are TRBV6-1 and TRBJ2-7; the D is unclear. Trimming cost V 1 base and J 6 bases, with 4 bases left between them. CDR1 and CDR2 from the germline V gene are MNHNS and SASEGT. CDR3 length: 11 residues. CDR3 in amino acids: CASSEGREQYF. The CDR3 DNA sequence: TGTGCCAGCAGTGAAGGCCGCGAGCAGTACTTC.

V is TRBV28 and J is TRBJ1-1; D might be TRBD1 (6 bases). Trimming cost V 4 bases and J 6 bases, with 12 bases left between them. Germline loops: CDR1 MDHEN, CDR2 SYDVKM. The CDR3 has 13 amino acids. CDR3 residues: CASSSRGKAEAFF. CDR3 DNA sequence: TGTGCCAGCAGTTCCAGGGGAAAGGCTGAAGCTTTCTTT.

The CDR3 DNA sequence: TGTGCCCTCGGACTAGAGGGCACAGATACGCAGTATTTT. Translation gives CALGLEGTDTQYF. The V call is TRBV30, the J call TRBJ2-3, with 7 nucleotides matching TRBD2. The V gene end was trimmed by 8 bases and the J gene end by 1 base; junction bases not matched to a gene: 6. This CDR3 contains 13 residues. Germline assignment: CDR1 GTSNPN and CDR2 SVGIG (reference sequence).

This rearrangement joins TRBV18 to TRBJ2-3, with 7 bases lining up with TRBD2. V lost 4 bases to trimming and J lost 5 bases; unmatched junction nucleotides: 9. This CDR3 has 15 amino acids. Germline CDR1 and CDR2: KGHSH and LQKENI. Written as DNA, the CDR3 is TGTGCCAGCTCACAGCGGTCCGGCGGGGGAGATACGCAGTATTTT. Protein sequence: CASSQRSGGGDTQYF.

The chain couples TRBV30 to TRBJ2-1; D remains unclear. CDR1 and CDR2 (germline): GTSNPN, SVGIG (reference sequence). The CDR3 has 13 amino acids. Trimming stripped 3 bases from V and 3 bases from J, with 9 bases between. The CDR3 DNA reads as TGTGCCTGGAGCTATGGGCTCTACAATGAGCAGTTCTTC. It yields the protein CAWSYGLYNEQFF. Full variable domain (rest looked up from reference TRBV30 and TRBJ2-1): SQTIHQWPATLVQPVGSPLSLECTVEGTSNPNLYWYRQAAGRGLQLLFYSVGIGQISSEVPQNLSASRPQDRQFILSSKKLLLSDSGFYLCAWSYGLYNEQFFGPGTRLTVL.

The CDR3 region has the DNA TGCGCCAGCAGCTTGGGCCGGGATCAAAGACTGAACACTGAAGCTTTCTTT. The encoded protein is CASSLGRDQRLNTEAFF. V usage is TRBV5-1 and J usage is TRBJ1-1; D gene unclear. CDR1 SGHRS and CDR2 YFSETQ come from the germline V gene. There are 17 residues in the CDR3. The ends were cut back, 0 bases at V and 0 bases at J, with 15 bases in the middle.

J is TRBJ2-7 and V is TRBV6-1; D ambiguous. V was cut by 0 bases and J by 3 bases, with 6 bases left in between. CDR1 MNHNS and CDR2 SASEGT come from the germline V gene. CDR3 length: 13 amino acids. The CDR3 sequence: CASSEASVYEQYF. The CDR3, as DNA: TGTGCCAGCAGTGAAGCCAGTGTCTACGAGCAGTACTTC.

The genes are TRBV28 and TRBJ2-3; 9 bases align to TRBD2. The junction had 16 bases not matched to a gene; V was cut back by 5 bases and J by 7 bases. The germline V gene encodes CDR1 MDHEN and CDR2 SYDVKM. CDR3 length equals 17 residues. The CDR3 here is CASSPRTSASRRNTQYF. CDR3 bases: TGTGCCAGCAGTCCCCGGACTAGCGCGTCACGTAGGAATACGCAGTATTTT.

CDR3 sequence reads: CAAGTGGRGTQYF. The CDR3 DNA reads as TGCGCCGCAGGGACGGGCGGGAGGGGGACCCAGTACTTC. The chain employs TRBV10-2 and TRBJ2-5; 9 positions agree with TRBD2. Germline lookup yields CDR1 WSHSY and CDR2 SAAADI. V dropped 11 bases and J dropped 7; count of bases not matched to a gene: 11. The CDR3 sequence is 13 residues long.

The rearrangement links TRBV7-8 to TRBJ2-2, with TRBD2 matching over 7 bases. This CDR3 has 15 residues. The J segment lost 0 bases and the V segment lost 6 bases, leaving 4 bases of the junction unmatched. Germline CDR1 and CDR2: SGHVS and FQNEAQ. The CDR3 loop is CASRRAGSNTGELFF. As DNA, the CDR3 is TGTGCCAGCAGGCGAGCGGGATCGAACACCGGGGAGCTGTTTTTT.

The chain uses TRBV4-1 and TRBJ2-1; perhaps TRBD2 as D (7 bases). V dropped 2 bases and J dropped 6 bases, with 20 bases sitting between them. The CDR3 is 17 residues long. Germline CDR1 reads MGHRA; CDR2 reads YSYEKL. DNA for the CDR3: TGCGCCAGCAGCCAACACGGAGGTGGGGGGGCCTTCAATGAGCAGTTCTTC. It is translated as CASSQHGGGGAFNEQFF.

The rearrangement joins TRBV11-2 to TRBJ2-7, with D perhaps being TRBD1 or TRBD2 (5 bases each). This CDR3 is 15 amino acids long. The germline CDR1 and CDR2 sequences are SGHAT and FQNNGV. Trimming pared 3 bases from V and 7 bases from J, leaving 19 bases between. Written as DNA, the CDR3 is TGTGCCAGCAGCTTGACCGGGACGGATAATGGGGAGCAGTACTTC. It codes for CASSLTGTDNGEQYF.

The chain couples TRBV7-9 to TRBJ1-5, with a weak D call TRBD1 (6 bases). Trimming pared 2 bases from V and 4 bases from J, leaving 12 bases between. The CDR3 extends over 15 amino acids. Germline V gene lookup returns CDR1 SEHNR and CDR2 FQNEAQ (reference sequence). The CDR3 DNA reads TGTGCCAGCAGCTTATCAGGGGCTACTAATCAGCCCCAGCATTTT. This sequence encodes CASSLSGATNQPQHF.

The chain links TRBV5-1 to TRBJ2-7, with 9 bases matching TRBD1. J gave up 5 bases and V 0 bases, and 9 bases lay outside the gene matches. The CDR3 length is 16 residues. Germline CDR1 and CDR2: SGHRS and YFSETQ. The CDR3 is CASSLDHRGRRDEQYV. DNA for the CDR3: TGCGCCAGCAGCTTGGATCACAGGGGGCGAAGGGACGAGCAGTACGTC.

The J gene is TRBJ2-7, the V gene TRBV6-1; 7 bases agree with TRBD1. The J segment lost 3 bases and the V segment lost 6 bases, leaving 5 bases of the junction unmatched. CDR3 length equals 13 residues. Per the germline V gene, CDR1 is MNHNS and CDR2 is SASEGT. The CDR3 bases are TGTGCCAGCAGACCGGACAGGTTCTACGAGCAGTACTTC. This codes for CASRPDRFYEQYF.

The gene calls are TRBV5-1 and TRBJ1-4; 7 nucleotides align to TRBD1. V lost 3 bases and J lost 8; bases outside the gene matches: 13. The CDR3 length is 16 residues. The V gene's germline CDR1 is SGHRS and CDR2 YFSETQ. The CDR3 here is CASSSGGQGNYEKLFF. The CDR3 DNA sequence: TGCGCCAGCAGCTCAGGGGGGCAGGGTAATTACGAAAAACTGTTTTTT.

The chain is built from TRBV5-1 and TRBJ2-7; no clear D gene. Trimming pared 0 bases from V and 2 bases from J, leaving 6 bases between. This CDR3 has 13 amino acids. Germline V gives CDR1 SGHRS, CDR2 YFSETQ. The CDR3 DNA sequence: TGCGCCAGCAGCTTGGAACCAACCTACGAGCAGTACTTC. The encoded protein is CASSLEPTYEQYF.

The rearrangement links TRBV7-8 to TRBJ2-7; 10 nucleotides match TRBD1. The CDR3 covers 13 residues. V trimming: 4 bases; J trimming: 6 bases; junction bases outside the gene matches: 3. CDR1 and CDR2 from the germline V gene are SGHVS and FQNEAQ. CDR3 in DNA: TGTGCCAGCAGCTCGGGACAGGGGCGCGAGCAGTACGTC. This encodes CASSSGQGREQYV.

The chain links TRBV11-2 to TRBJ1-2; 7 bases line up with TRBD1. The trim removed 6 bases at V and 5 bases at J, leaving 6 bases unmatched. This CDR3 contains 13 residues. Looked up from germline, CDR1 is SGHAT and CDR2 is FQNNGV. For the CDR3, the DNA is TGTGCCAGCAGATCTGACAGGGCTTATGGCTACACCTTC. Residues: CASRSDRAYGYTF. Full variable domain (rest looked up from reference TRBV11-2 and TRBJ1-2): EAGVAQSPRYKIIEKRQSVAFWCNPISGHATLYWYQQILGQGPKLLIQFQNNGVVDDSQLPKDRFSAERLKGVDSTLKIQPAKLEDSAVYLCASRSDRAYGYTFGSGTRLTVV.

This clone has just one count. V gene TRBV11-3 combines with J gene TRBJ2-7; 7 bases are shared with TRBD1. CDR3 length: 14 amino acids. V dropped 4 bases and J dropped 4; count of bases not matched to a gene: 7. Germline CDR1 and CDR2: SGHNT and YENEEA. In DNA, the CDR3 is TGTGCCAGCAGCTCCGGGACAGATATGTACGAGCAGTACTTC. This translates into CASSSGTDMYEQYF.

The chain employs TRBV6-1 and TRBJ2-7, with D unclear. The CDR3 has 11 residues. The germline V gene has CDR1 MNHNS and CDR2 SASEGT. V dropped 2 bases and J dropped 3 bases, with 2 bases sitting between them. The CDR3 loop reads CASSELYEQYF. In nucleotides, the CDR3 is TGTGCCAGCAGTGAACTCTACGAGCAGTACTTC.

This rearrangement joins TRBV28 to TRBJ2-2, with D uncertain. Germline lookup yields CDR1 MDHEN and CDR2 SYDVKM. The CDR3 totals 13 residues. V lost 5 bases, J lost 5 bases, and 9 bases lay in between. The CDR3 reads CASSRSLTGELFF. As DNA, the CDR3 is TGTGCCAGCAGTCGTTCATTAACCGGGGAGCTGTTTTTT.

V usage is TRBV4-3 and J usage is TRBJ2-5; D is ambiguous. The germline V gene has CDR1 LGHNA and CDR2 YSLEER. The CDR3 has 13 residues. Trimming removed 0 bases at V and 5 bases at J, with 7 bases between. CDR3 sequence: CASSQDLRETQYF. CDR3 DNA sequence: TGCGCCAGCAGCCAAGATCTTCGGGAGACCCAGTACTTC.

V and J are TRBV28 and TRBJ2-7, with 11 positions matching TRBD1. V gave up 4 bases and J gave up 2 bases; unmatched junction bases: 4. CDR1 is MDHEN and CDR2 is SYDVKM in the germline V gene. The CDR3 spans 15 residues. CDR3 residues: CASSSGQGVTYEQYF. CDR3 sequence (DNA): TGTGCCAGCAGTTCGGGACAGGGGGTCACCTACGAGCAGTACTTC.

The genes are TRBV19 and TRBJ1-2, with TRBD1 as a possible D gene (5 bases). The CDR3 length is 17 residues. V was shortened by 5 bases and J by 0 bases, with 19 bases between the two germline ends. Germline V gene lookup returns CDR1 LNHDA and CDR2 SQIVND (reference sequence). This CDR3 reads CASSPGRTPPANYGYTF. DNA for the CDR3: TGTGCCAGTAGTCCCGGGAGGACACCGCCTGCTAACTATGGCTACACCTTC.

V and J are TRBV30 and TRBJ1-2; D is unclear. Trimming removed 3 bases at V and 0 bases at J, with 29 bases between. The CDR3 extends over 20 amino acids. The germline V gene has CDR1 GTSNPN and CDR2 SVGIG (reference sequence). Here the CDR3 DNA reads TGTGCCTGGAGCGGCGGAATATCCCCCCGGAGAGGGCGAACTAACTATGGCTACACCTTC. It is translated as CAWSGGISPRRGRTNYGYTF.

V usage is TRBV11-2 and J usage is TRBJ2-3; D could derive from TRBD1 or TRBD2 (5 bases each). V lost 4 bases and J 2 bases, leaving 13 bases between the germline ends. Germline CDR1 reads SGHAT; CDR2 reads FQNNGV. The CDR3 contains 15 residues. The CDR3, as DNA: TGTGCCAGCAGCTCCTCCGGGACCCCCACAGATACGCAGTATTTT. Translated: CASSSSGTPTDTQYF.

J is TRBJ1-2 and V is TRBV5-1; tentative D call: TRBD1 (5 bases). Germline V gene sequence: CDR1 SGHRS, CDR2 YFSETQ. CDR3 length: 13 residues. Deletions cut 0 bases from V and 8 bases from J, with 11 bases between. This CDR3 reads CASSLATDGGYTF. As DNA, the CDR3 is TGCGCCAGCAGCTTGGCGACAGACGGCGGCTACACCTTC.

This chain joins TRBV4-1 and TRBJ1-1; D remains unclear. The CDR3 has 14 residues. Germline V lookup: CDR1 MGHRA, CDR2 YSYEKL. V lost 0 bases and J 2 bases, leaving 7 bases between the germline ends. The CDR3 reads CASSQERVNTEAFF. The CDR3 DNA reads as TGCGCCAGCAGCCAAGAAAGAGTTAACACTGAAGCTTTCTTT.

The chain employs TRBV7-9 and TRBJ2-6; no clear D gene. V was trimmed by 5 bases and J by 3 bases, leaving 2 bases between them. The CDR3 has 12 residues. Germline values: CDR1 SEHNR, CDR2 FQNEAQ (reference sequence). This chain's CDR3 is CASSLGANVLTF. The CDR3 DNA sequence: TGTGCCAGCAGCCTTGGGGCCAACGTCCTGACTTTC.